This TCR beta chain was documented in a study of cytomegalovirus exposure and HLA in healthy donors. General study points: Excluded: some indistinguishable V segments such as TRBV6-2 and TRBV6-3. Cytomegalovirus status was reportedly diagnosed by the classifier with high sensitivity and specificity.

V shed 3 bases and J shed 7 bases, with 7 bases lying between them. Germline V gene data show CDR1 as SGHDN and CDR2 as FVKESK. The length of the CDR3 is 13 residues. A note on this clone: Its cognate antigen is unknown.

The PCR made use of 60 Vbeta and 13 Jbeta primers. Sequencing used immunoSEQ multiplex PCR; TCRdb keeps in-frame clones, though not all of them. Of 250,000 to 350,000 clones listed, approximately 90% are singletons. The rearrangement uses TRBV14 and TRBJ1-6; the D is unclear. The receptor was derived from a man aged 35-49 years in good health and CMV-seropositive. The sequenced sample was PBMCs. The CDR3 protein is CASSQIANSPLHF. CDR3 coding DNA: TGTGCCAGCAGCCAGATCGCGAATTCACCCCTCCACTTT.